Following are 29 T cell receptor beta chains from one sample sequenced in a study of technical replicates of blood from a few donors. Produced via immunoSEQ multiplex PCR; TCRdb's table is partial and in-frame only. Altogether 65,000 to 80,000 clones are present, less than 98% being singletons, with the ten largest covering over 0.2%. The material sequenced was T cells isolated from PBMCs. The receptors stem from a human donor in good health.

The CDR3 loop is CASSQPGQVGSDTF. The CDR3 DNA sequence: TGTGCCAGCAGCCAGCCGGGACAGGTTGGCTCCGACACCTTC. This sequence joins TRBV4-2 and TRBJ1-2; TRBD1 aligns across 8 bases. Germline CDR1 is LGHNA and CDR2 is YNFKEQ. The V and J ends lost 3 bases and 12 bases, in that order; junction bases with no gene match: 12. The CDR3 is 14 residues long.

V and J are TRBV6-5 and TRBJ1-1; D might be TRBD1 (5 bases). Germline-derived CDR1 and CDR2 are MNHEY and SVGAGI. Trimming shortened V by 1 base and J by 6 bases, and 9 bases separated the two germline ends. This CDR3 region has 13 residues. The CDR3 region has the DNA TGTGCCAGCAGTTACTTTCGGACATCTGAAGCTTTCTTT. Amino acid sequence: CASSYFRTSEAFF.

V gene TRBV18 combines with J gene TRBJ2-5, with a possible D match to TRBD2 (5 bases). Germline lookup yields CDR1 KGHSH and CDR2 LQKENI. The length of the CDR3 is 13 residues. V shed 6 bases and J shed 5 bases, with 13 bases lying between them. The chain's CDR3 is CASSPRGVETQYF. The DNA for the CDR3 is TGTGCCAGCTCCCCTCGGGGAGTGGAGACCCAGTACTTC.

CDR3 sequence: CASSLHLRDYNEQFF. DNA of the CDR3: TGTGCCAGCAGCTTACATTTGCGGGACTACAATGAGCAGTTCTTC. This chain joins TRBV11-2 and TRBJ2-1; D is possibly TRBD2 (6 bases). V was trimmed by 2 bases and J by 3 bases, leaving 11 bases between them. Germline V gene sequence: CDR1 SGHAT, CDR2 FQNNGV. This CDR3 spans 15 amino acids.

This chain uses TRBV6-1 with TRBJ2-7, with 8 bases matching TRBD1. This CDR3 has 14 residues. Germline-derived CDR1 and CDR2 are MNHNS and SASEGT. Germline trimming cut 8 bases from V and 0 bases from J; bases unmatched to any gene: 6. Here the CDR3 reads CASGDRGYSYEQYF. The DNA for the CDR3 is TGTGCCAGCGGAGACAGGGGCTACTCCTACGAGCAGTACTTC.

The chain recombines TRBV19 with TRBJ2-7; 7 nucleotides match TRBD1. The CDR3 sequence is 13 residues long. Germline CDR1 and CDR2: LNHDA and SQIVND (reference sequence). With V trimmed by 4 bases and J by 10 bases, 10 bases remained unmatched. In DNA, the CDR3 is TGTGCCAGTAGTAGGGAGCCCGGGACAGATCAGTACTTC. It yields the protein CASSREPGTDQYF.

The chain carries TRBV5-6 and TRBJ1-2, with TRBD1 identical over 7 bases. CDR3 size: 13 residues. The V and J ends lost 0 bases and 8 bases, in that order; junction bases with no gene match: 4. Germline CDR1 SGHDT, CDR2 YYEEEE. The CDR3 DNA reads TGTGCCAGCAGCTTGGCGGGAGGGGGCGGCTACACCTTC. This translates into CASSLAGGGGYTF.

The V call is TRBV5-4, the J call TRBJ2-7; 10 nucleotides align to TRBD1. The V segment lost 5 bases and the J segment 2 bases; nucleotides outside the gene matches: 4. From germline, CDR1 is SGHNT and CDR2 YYREEE (reference sequence). This CDR3 has 14 amino acids. The CDR3 DNA reads as TGTGCCAGCAGTAGGGACAGGGGTCCCTACGAGCAGTACTTC. Amino acid sequence: CASSRDRGPYEQYF. Variable domain in full (rest from reference TRBV5-4 and TRBJ2-7): ETGVTQSPTHLIKTRGQQVTLRCSSQSGHNTVSWYQQALGQGPQFIFQYYREEENGRGNFPPRFSGLQFPNYSSELNVNALELDDSALYLCASSRDRGPYEQYFGPGTRLTVT.

The chain has TRBV7-9 and TRBJ2-7; no definite D call. The germline V and J ends were trimmed by 5 bases and 6 bases, with 11 bases remaining between them. Germline values: CDR1 SEHNR, CDR2 FQNEAQ (reference sequence). The CDR3 is 12 amino acids. CDR3 region: CASSAPRFEQYF. The CDR3 nucleotides are TGTGCCAGCAGCGCGCCCCGATTCGAGCAGTACTTC.

The chain recombines TRBV7-2 with TRBJ2-3; TRBD2 might be the D (6 bases). V lost 4 bases to trimming and J lost 2 bases, with 13 bases between them. The CDR3 loop spans 15 amino acids. From germline, CDR1 is SGHTA and CDR2 FQGNSA. The CDR3 spells CASSSGLSFTDTQYF. The CDR3, as DNA: TGTGCCAGCAGCTCCGGACTATCATTCACAGATACGCAGTATTTT. Complete variable domain (other parts from reference TRBV7-2 and TRBJ2-3): GAGVSQSPSNKVTEKGKDVELRCDPISGHTALYWYRQSLGQGLEFLIYFQGNSAPDKSGLPSDRFSAERTGGSVSTLTIQRTQQEDSAVYLCASSSGLSFTDTQYFGPGTRLTVL.

The chain combines TRBV6-5 with TRBJ1-1; D unresolved. Germline CDR1 MNHEY, CDR2 SVGAGI. This CDR3 has 12 amino acids. V shed 4 bases and J shed 5 bases, with 8 bases lying between them. The CDR3 DNA reads TGTGCCAGCAGTTCGGGTGGGACTGAAGCTTTCTTT. Amino acid sequence: CASSSGGTEAFF.

The chain carries TRBV2 and TRBJ2-1; D is ambiguous. Germline-derived CDR1 and CDR2 are SNHLY and FYNNEI. The CDR3 is made up of 11 amino acids. V gave up 4 bases and J gave up 5 bases, with 3 bases separating them. The CDR3 bases are TGTGCCAGCAGTGGCGACAATGAGCAGTTCTTC. As protein: CASSGDNEQFF. Supplemented by reference TRBV2 and TRBJ2-1, the full variable domain reads EPEVTQTPSHQVTQMGQEVILRCVPISNHLYFYWYRQILGQKVEFLVSFYNNEISEKSEIFDDQFSVERPDGSNFTLKIRSTKLEDSAMYFCASSGDNEQFFGPGTRLTVL.

V and J are TRBV30 and TRBJ2-2; possible D gene TRBD1, 6 bases. Trimming pared 1 base from V and 7 bases from J, leaving 13 bases between. Germline assignment: CDR1 GTSNPN and CDR2 SVGIG (reference sequence). This CDR3 region has 14 residues. The CDR3, as DNA: TGTGCCTGGAGTGCGGGACACCAAGGCGGGGAGCTGTTTTTT. This codes for CAWSAGHQGGELFF.

The table lists this clone with a count of one. V is TRBV27 and J is TRBJ2-5; unclear D gene. CDR3 size: 14 residues. V was trimmed by 2 bases and J by 7 bases, leaving 14 bases between them. Germline loops: CDR1 MNHEY, CDR2 SMNVEV (reference sequence). CDR3 sequence (DNA): TGTGCCAGCAGTTTAGATCCAGTAGCTGGGACCCAGTACTTC. Its protein product is CASSLDPVAGTQYF.

The genes are TRBV5-1 and TRBJ2-1; 11 nucleotides match TRBD2. CDR3 size: 17 residues. Per the germline V gene, CDR1 is SGHRS and CDR2 is YFSETQ. After removal of 4 bases from V and 6 bases from J, the junction contained 12 bases not matched to a gene. In DNA, the CDR3 is TGCGCCAGCAGCCCGTATCCCGGGACTAGCGGACCCAATGAGCAGTTCTTC. Protein: CASSPYPGTSGPNEQFF.

V is TRBV29-1 and J is TRBJ2-1, with 15 bases that match TRBD2. V was pared by 6 bases and J by 3 bases, with 9 bases of the junction left unmatched. In germline, CDR1 is SQVTM, CDR2 ANQGSEA. CDR3 length equals 17 residues. The CDR3 DNA reads as TGCAGCGTATCGGGACTAGCGGGAGGAGTGAACTACAATGAGCAGTTCTTC. Translating gives CSVSGLAGGVNYNEQFF.

This clone occurred once. This sequence joins TRBV19 and TRBJ1-1; 7 bases align to TRBD1. The CDR3 extends over 13 amino acids. With 3 bases clipped from V and 12 bases from J, the junction kept 10 bases outside the gene matches. Germline CDR1 reads LNHDA; CDR2 reads SQIVND (reference sequence). The DNA for the CDR3 is TGTGCCAGTAGTATTGGGACAGAGAGGGAAACTTTCTTT. Its translation: CASSIGTERETFF.

The rearrangement joins TRBV2 to TRBJ2-5; D remains unclear. Germline V gene lookup returns CDR1 SNHLY and CDR2 FYNNEI. This CDR3 has 16 amino acids. Trimming removed 1 base from V and 3 bases from J, with 15 bases in between. CDR3 bases: TGTGCCAGCAGTGAAGTTGCGCGCTGGCAGGAAGAGACCCAGTACTTC. Protein product: CASSEVARWQEETQYF.

The CDR3 protein is CASREYGRGETQYF. The CDR3 DNA follows: TGTGCCAGCAGAGAATATGGGAGGGGGGAGACCCAGTACTTC. V and J are TRBV6-1 and TRBJ2-5; possibly TRBD2 for D (7 bases). Germline lookup yields CDR1 MNHNS and CDR2 SASEGT. The length of the CDR3 is 14 residues. Deletions cut 6 bases from V and 5 bases from J, with 16 bases between.

V gene TRBV27 combines with J gene TRBJ2-7; weak D call: TRBD2 (5 bases). V was trimmed by 3 bases and J by 5 bases, leaving 14 bases between them. The CDR3 covers 14 residues. Germline CDR1 and CDR2: MNHEY and SMNVEV (reference sequence). In DNA, the CDR3 is TGTGCCAGCAGTTTTTCGGGGAAAACTCACGAGCAGTACTTC. It translates to CASSFSGKTHEQYF.

This chain links TRBV7-6 with TRBJ2-7, with 9 bases lining up with TRBD2. The CDR3 consists of 15 residues. Germline assignment: CDR1 SGHVS and CDR2 FNYEAQ. The V and J ends lost 1 base and 5 bases, in that order; junction bases with no gene match: 6. In nucleotides, the CDR3 is TGTGCCAGCAGCTTAGAGGCGGGAGGGCCGAACGAGCAGTACTTC. Amino acid sequence: CASSLEAGGPNEQYF.

This rearrangement joins TRBV27 to TRBJ2-7, with 7 bases lining up with TRBD2. With 2 bases clipped from V and 7 bases from J, the junction kept 11 bases outside the gene matches. There are 15 residues in the CDR3. Germline CDR1 reads MNHEY; CDR2 reads SMNVEV (reference sequence). The CDR3 protein is CASSLGSSGPLEQYF. CDR3 DNA: TGTGCCAGCAGTTTAGGTTCTAGCGGTCCCCTAGAGCAGTACTTC.

Points on this clone: Germline and junction disagree at one end, which may indicate a read error. This chain links TRBV5-1 with TRBJ2-6; 7 nucleotides match TRBD1. Germline V lookup: CDR1 SGHRS, CDR2 YFSETQ. CDR3 size: 15 residues. The CDR3 DNA reads as TGCGCCAACAGCTTAGAGGGGGCAGGGGCCAACGTCCTGACTTTC. Translation gives CANSLEGAGANVLTF.

This clone was recorded once. The chain recombines TRBV4-3 with TRBJ2-4; 8 nucleotides agree with TRBD1. Germline CDR1 reads LGHNA; CDR2 reads YSLEER. This CDR3 contains 16 residues. V was clipped by 0 bases and J by 8 bases; unmatched bases: 9. The CDR3 is CASSQERLTGGYIQYF. The CDR3 region has the DNA TGCGCCAGCAGCCAAGAAAGGCTCACAGGGGGTTACATTCAGTACTTC.

V gene TRBV6-1 combines with J gene TRBJ1-1, with 8 bases lining up with TRBD1. CDR3 length: 13 amino acids. Germline CDR1 reads MNHNS; CDR2 reads SASEGT. J lost 2 bases, V lost 7 bases, and 3 bases had no gene match. CDR3 protein: CASKDRANTEAFF. CDR3 nucleotides: TGTGCCAGCAAGGACAGGGCCAACACTGAAGCTTTCTTT.

The V call is TRBV9, the J call TRBJ2-2; 10 nucleotides line up with TRBD1. This CDR3 has 16 residues. J was trimmed by 3 bases and V by 4 bases; bases with no gene match: 6. Germline-derived CDR1 and CDR2 are SGDLS and YYNGEE. DNA of the CDR3: TGTGCCAGCAGCTTGACAGGGGGCGGGTACACCGGGGAGCTGTTTTTT. This encodes CASSLTGGGYTGELFF.

The chain employs TRBV20-1 and TRBJ2-5, with TRBD1 as a possible D gene (5 bases). Trimming removed 8 bases at V and 5 bases at J, with 12 bases between. The CDR3 consists of 11 residues. The V gene's germline CDR1 is DFQATT and CDR2 SNEGSKA (reference sequence). CDR3 protein: CSTRDSETQYF. The CDR3 DNA reads TGCAGTACCAGGGATTCCGAGACCCAGTACTTC.

V gene TRBV18 combines with J gene TRBJ2-5, with D perhaps matching TRBD1 (6 bases). Looked up from germline, CDR1 is KGHSH and CDR2 is LQKENI. Trimming pared 1 base from V and 2 bases from J, leaving 17 bases between. CDR3 length: 17 amino acids. In DNA, the CDR3 is TGTGCCAGCTCACCACAAGCTCGTCAGACAGGTCAAGAGACCCAGTACTTC. Translated: CASSPQARQTGQETQYF.

CDR3 coding DNA: TGTGCCAGCACTCCGGCAGGGCCAACTGAAGCTTTCTTT. It codes for CASTPAGPTEAFF. J is TRBJ1-1 and V is TRBV11-3; a possible D gene is TRBD1 (5 bases). The CDR3 is 13 residues long. Trimming removed 7 bases from V and 5 bases from J, with 14 bases in between. Germline lookup yields CDR1 SGHNT and CDR2 YENEEA.